The 22 T cell receptor beta chains below come from one sample, sequenced in a study of blood T cell repertoires in COVID-19. Sequenced by immunoSEQ multiplex PCR; TCRdb stores in-frame clones only, minus some. The table shows tens of thousands of clones, with around 90% occurring only once. Sequences were obtained from peripheral blood. These receptors were collected from a woman aged 45-60 years with active or convalescent COVID-19.

This chain joins TRBV18 and TRBJ2-5; no firm D call. The CDR3 sequence is 15 residues long. The germline CDR1 and CDR2 sequences are KGHSH and LQKENI. The ends were cut back, 1 base at V and 4 bases at J, with 13 bases in the middle. Here the CDR3 reads CASSPHQGSGETQYF. The CDR3 bases are TGTGCCAGCTCACCACACCAAGGTTCGGGAGAGACCCAGTACTTC.

As for this clone: Distinct nucleotide sequences in the sample also encode this CDR3. The rearrangement uses TRBV5-1 and TRBJ1-1; a weak D match, TRBD1 (6 bases). The V and J ends lost 0 bases and 2 bases respectively, with 11 bases between them. CDR1 and CDR2 from the germline V gene are SGHRS and YFSETQ. The CDR3 is made up of 15 amino acids. The CDR3 sequence is CASSLGSGVNTEAFF. The DNA of the CDR3 is TGCGCCAGCAGCTTGGGGTCAGGGGTCAACACTGAAGCTTTCTTT. The whole variable domain, filled in from reference TRBV5-1 and TRBJ1-1, reads KAGVTQTPRYLIKTRGQQVTLSCSPISGHRSVSWYQQTPGQGLQFLFEYFSETQRNKGNFPGRFSGRQFSNSRSEMNVSTLELGDSALYLCASSLGSGVNTEAFFGQGTRLTVV.

This clone was counted ten times or more. This chain joins TRBV2 and TRBJ2-7, with 10 bases aligning to TRBD2. Germline V gene data show CDR1 as SNHLY and CDR2 as FYNNEI. J was trimmed by 3 bases and V by 6 bases; bases with no gene match: 2. This CDR3 has 13 amino acids. The CDR3 DNA reads TGTGCCAGCAGGGGACTAGCGATCTACGAGCAGTACTTC. Translating gives CASRGLAIYEQYF. The full variable domain, its missing parts supplied by reference TRBV2 and TRBJ2-7, is EPEVTQTPSHQVTQMGQEVILRCVPISNHLYFYWYRQILGQKVEFLVSFYNNEISEKSEIFDDQFSVERPDGSNFTLKIRSTKLEDSAMYFCASRGLAIYEQYFGPGTRLTVT.

The chain carries TRBV7-9 and TRBJ1-1, with no clear D. Germline V gives CDR1 SEHNR, CDR2 FQNEAQ (reference sequence). V lost 10 bases to trimming and J lost 3 bases, with 12 bases between them. The CDR3 has 12 residues. The CDR3 region is CATTERDTEAFF. DNA of the CDR3: TGTGCCACCACAGAGAGGGACACTGAAGCTTTCTTT.

This clone appeared once. The V and J genes are TRBV6-1 and TRBJ1-2; 11 nucleotides line up with TRBD1. This CDR3 region has 15 residues. Germline V gene sequence: CDR1 MNHNS, CDR2 SASEGT. Trimming at V came to 3 bases and at J to 6 bases, leaving 6 bases not matched to a gene. Here the CDR3 DNA reads TGTGCCAGCAGTGAGACCGTGGGACAGGGGGATGGCTACACCTTC. This sequence encodes CASSETVGQGDGYTF.

The chain carries TRBV6-2 or TRBV6-3 and TRBJ1-5; D is perhaps TRBD1 (5 bases). The V end was cut by 0 bases, the J end by 0 bases, with 15 bases between. Germline CDR1 MNHEY, CDR2 SVGEGT. This CDR3 has 18 amino acids. The DNA for the CDR3 is TGTGCCAGCAGTTACTCGAAATTGCGACAGCGTAGCAATCAGCCCCAGCATTTT. It codes for CASSYSKLRQRSNQPQHF.

The V and J genes are TRBV6-1 and TRBJ2-1, with 10 nucleotides matching TRBD2. Losses at the gene ends were 0 bases for V and 6 bases for J; bases not matched to a gene: 5. Germline CDR1 and CDR2: MNHNS and SASEGT. This CDR3 contains 16 residues. The DNA of the CDR3 is TGTGCCAGCAGTGAAGCTAGCGGGGGGCCCTTCAATGAGCAGTTCTTC. This gives the protein CASSEASGGPFNEQFF.

The rearrangement links TRBV28 to TRBJ1-6, with D uncertain. V lost 1 base, J lost 15 bases, and 10 bases lay in between. The CDR3 contains 12 residues. Per the germline V gene, CDR1 is MDHEN and CDR2 is SYDVKM. CDR3 sequence reads: CASSLLTGNLHF. CDR3 coding DNA: TGTGCCAGCAGTTTATTGACGGGGAACCTCCACTTT.

The V gene is TRBV7-3, the J gene TRBJ2-7, with D unresolved. The CDR3 covers 12 residues. The V end lost 5 bases, the J end lost 3 bases, and 8 bases lay between the germline ends. Looked up from germline, CDR1 is SGHTA and CDR2 is FQGTGA. The chain's CDR3 is CASSPDNYEQYF. CDR3 coding DNA: TGTGCCAGCAGCCCCGACAACTACGAGCAGTACTTC.

This clone was counted a single time. DNA of the CDR3: TGTGCCAGCAGTGATAACTCCGGGGATTCACCCCTCCACTTT. Its translation is CASSDNSGDSPLHF. V is TRBV6-1 and J is TRBJ1-6, with no clear D. Per the germline V gene, CDR1 is MNHNS and CDR2 is SASEGT. This CDR3 contains 14 residues. V lost 3 bases to trimming and J lost 8 bases, with 11 bases between them.

The chain carries TRBV4-1 and TRBJ2-7, with 11 bases matching TRBD1. J was trimmed by 3 bases and V by 4 bases; bases with no gene match: 2. In germline, CDR1 is MGHRA, CDR2 YSYEKL. This CDR3 comprises 14 residues. CDR3 nucleotides: TGCGCCAGCAGCCCGGGACAGGGGGGCTACGAGCAGTACTTC. It translates to CASSPGQGGYEQYF.

The V gene is TRBV24-1, the J gene TRBJ2-2; no definite D call. V lost 1 base to trimming and J lost 7 bases, with 6 bases between them. Germline V gene sequence: CDR1 KGHDR, CDR2 SFDVKD. This CDR3 comprises 13 residues. The CDR3 nucleotides are TGTGCCACCAGTGATTTCCAGGACGGGGAGCTGTTTTTT. Its protein product is CATSDFQDGELFF.

The J gene is TRBJ2-5, the V gene TRBV30; TRBD2 agrees at 10 bases. Unmatched junction bases numbered 7, after V lost 8 bases and J lost 1 base. This CDR3 contains 14 residues. Germline V gene data show CDR1 as GTSNPN and CDR2 as SVGIG (reference sequence). CDR3 coding DNA: TGTGCCGGGGGGGGGACTAGCGTCCAAGAGACCCAGTACTTC. Translated, it gives CAGGGTSVQETQYF.

The gene calls are TRBV3-1 (or the pseudogene TRBV3-2) and TRBJ1-6, with D tentatively TRBD1 (6 bases). The germline CDR1 and CDR2 sequences are LGHDT and YNNKEL (reference sequence). This CDR3 has 14 amino acids. With 4 bases removed from V and 8 bases from J, the gap between germline ends came to 12 bases. The CDR3 region is CASSPGQSDSPLHF. The CDR3 DNA follows: TGTGCCAGCAGCCCCGGACAGAGCGATTCACCCCTCCACTTT.

The chain links TRBV11-2 to TRBJ1-2, with 8 nucleotides matching TRBD1. The CDR3 is 16 residues long. The V and J ends lost 5 bases and 0 bases, in that order; junction bases with no gene match: 8. The germline CDR1 and CDR2 sequences are SGHAT and FQNNGV. The DNA for the CDR3 is TGTGCCAGCAGCCCGCGGGGACAGGACCCTAACTATGGCTACACCTTC. Translated: CASSPRGQDPNYGYTF.

Written as DNA, the CDR3 is TGTGCCAGCACCGATTCAGGACAGGCCTCTGGAAACACCATATATTTT. It encodes CASTDSGQASGNTIYF. This chain joins TRBV21-1 and TRBJ1-3; TRBD1 is taken as the D call from the table, unchecked against the DNA. TRBV21-1 is reported as a pseudogene. This CDR3 is built from 16 residues.

As concerns this clone: This same CDR3 is encoded by further DNA sequences in the sample. The chain has TRBV25-1 and TRBJ1-1; D remains unclear. The CDR3 loop spans 11 amino acids. CDR1 and CDR2 from the germline V gene are MGHDK and SYGVNS. Trimming removed 6 bases from V and 5 bases from J, with 7 bases in between. The DNA for the CDR3 is TGTGCCAGCAGCCCCCTAACTGAAGCTTTCTTT. Its translation is CASSPLTEAFF.

The chain recombines TRBV13 with TRBJ1-1, with D hard to call. The CDR3 runs to 14 residues. Between the trimmed V and J ends, which lost 5 bases and 3 bases, there was a span of 13 bases. Germline CDR1 reads PRHDT; CDR2 reads FYEKMQ (reference sequence). The chain's CDR3 is CASSESGVYTEAFF. In DNA, the CDR3 is TGTGCCAGCAGCGAATCTGGAGTGTACACTGAAGCTTTCTTT.

The V gene is TRBV15, the J gene TRBJ1-5; D possibly corresponds to TRBD1 (6 bases). CDR1 LNHNV and CDR2 YYDKDF come from the germline V gene (reference sequence). The CDR3 spans 16 residues. The V and J ends lost 1 base and 5 bases respectively, with 15 bases between them. CDR3 amino acids: CATSRVRGSGDQPQHF. In nucleotides, the CDR3 is TGTGCCACCAGCAGAGTAAGGGGGAGTGGCGATCAGCCCCAGCATTTT.

The chain links TRBV5-8 to TRBJ2-7; 7 bases align to TRBD2. Per the germline V gene, CDR1 is SGHTS and CDR2 is YDEGEE. V was clipped by 0 bases and J by 2 bases; unmatched bases: 2. The CDR3 contains 14 residues. In DNA form, the CDR3 reads TGTGCCAGCAGCTTGGATCTAGCGGCCTACGAGCAGTACTTC. Amino acid sequence: CASSLDLAAYEQYF. Together with reference TRBV5-8 and TRBJ2-7, the CDR3 gives the full variable domain: EAGVTQSPTHLIKTRGQQATLRCSPISGHTSVYWYQQALGLGLQFLLWYDEGEERNRGNFPPRFSGRQFPNYSSELNVNALELEDSALYLCASSLDLAAYEQYFGPGTRLTVT.

The genes are TRBV6-1 and TRBJ1-1; no reliable D call. This CDR3 is 18 amino acids long. Per the germline V gene, CDR1 is MNHNS and CDR2 is SASEGT. V gave up 4 bases and J gave up 6 bases, with 27 bases separating them. The CDR3 protein is CASSASGRRRIFPAEAFF. The CDR3 DNA sequence: TGTGCCAGCAGTGCCTCAGGAAGAAGGAGGATTTTCCCAGCTGAAGCTTTCTTT.

This chain joins TRBV5-1 and TRBJ1-1; no firm D call. Germline values: CDR1 SGHRS, CDR2 YFSETQ. This CDR3 is 14 amino acids long. The V gene lost 5 bases and the J gene lost 4 bases, with 15 bases spanning the gap. This CDR3 is CASRLDVRGTEAFF. The CDR3 DNA is TGCGCCAGCAGACTGGACGTCCGGGGCACTGAAGCTTTCTTT.